This T cell receptor (beta chain) was sequenced in a study of graft-versus-host responses after intestinal transplantation. Study context: Recipients underwent multivisceral, liver-intestinal, or isolated intestinal transplants. Among the recipients, all got anti-thymocyte globulin induction and then tacrolimus and steroids for around 3 years.

Clones were read by immunoSEQ multiplex PCR, and TCRdb kept only the in-frame ones, dropping some. The table has about 41,000 clones, approximately 96% seen once. The J segment lost 4 bases and the V segment lost 6 bases, leaving 18 bases of the junction unmatched. The CDR3 runs 19 residues. The V gene's germline CDR1 is SGHTA and CDR2 FQGTGA. To note about this clone: Its antigen is still unknown.

General observations from the study: Investigators detected GvH clones in recipient marrow, with some emerging earlier in ileum or blood. Within the allografts of patients who had graft-donor T cell macrochimerism, graft-versus-host to host-versus-graft clonal ratios were high.

This receptor was taken from a human donor who was the organ donor for an intestinal transplant. Sequencing was performed on unstimulated CD8+ T cells sorted from spleen or lymph node cells, taken before transplant. The V call is TRBV7-3, the J call TRBJ2-2; TRBD1 aligns across 9 bases. This chain's CDR3 is CASRLPSDRGSRGTGELFF. DNA for the CDR3: TGTGCCAGCAGGTTGCCCTCGGACAGGGGAAGCCGAGGCACCGGGGAGCTGTTTTTT.